This T cell receptor (beta chain) was recorded in a study of shared clonotypes between healthy human individuals. In germline, CDR1 is MNHNS, CDR2 SASEGT. The CDR3 sequence is 14 residues long. The ends were cut back, 10 bases at V and 6 bases at J, with 21 bases in the middle. Using immunoSEQ multiplex PCR, the repertoire was profiled, and TCRdb retains in-frame clones only, with some absent. The data contain around 240,000 clones, approximately 65% of them seen just once; the ten biggest clones take up 11%. This clone came up once. The material sequenced was memory CD4+ T cells sorted from blood. Subset described: CD45RA-negative fraction. The TCR sequence derives from a man aged 30-40 years in good health. V and J are TRBV6-1 and TRBJ1-1; D gene ambiguous. The DNA for the CDR3 is TGTGCCACCCACCGGATCGGGCCTCTCCCTGAAGCTTTCTTT. It specifies CATHRIGPLPEAFF.